Each of the 29 T cell receptor beta chains below was sequenced from the same sample in a study of cytomegalovirus exposure and HLA in healthy donors (dated 2017 in TCRdb). To prepare the library, the immunoSEQ multiplex PCR assay was applied. For the multiplex PCR, a mixture combining 60 forward primers for TCR Vbeta segments and 13 reverse primers for TCR Jbeta segments was used. The table comes from immuneACCESS by way of TCRdb, which keeps in-frame sequences with V and J called. Part of the clones is missing from these tables; in studies checked, under half for an unresolved V gene and the rest for unknown reasons. Across this sample there are over 100,000 clones, with 81% seen only once. The ten largest clones take up over 2% of the sample. The sequenced material came from PBMCs. The receptors here all came from a woman in her 30s in good health and CMV-seronegative.

The rearrangement joins TRBV7-2 to TRBJ2-2, with 8 nucleotides matching TRBD1. This CDR3 has 15 amino acids. Trimming removed 6 bases from V and 2 bases from J; junction bases left unmatched: 5. Germline assignment: CDR1 SGHTA and CDR2 FQGNSA. CDR3 protein: CASRVRGPNTGELFF. In DNA form, the CDR3 reads TGTGCCAGCAGGGTCAGGGGGCCTAACACCGGGGAGCTGTTTTTT.

CDR3 sequence (DNA): TGTGCCAGCAGCTTCGCGCGCAATCAGCCCCAGCATTTT. Its translation: CASSFARNQPQHF. V gene TRBV5-8 combines with J gene TRBJ1-5; D uncertain. CDR1 SGHTS and CDR2 YDEGEE come from the germline V gene. Trimming removed 2 bases at V and 2 bases at J, with 5 bases between. The CDR3 totals 13 residues.

The gene calls are TRBV14 and TRBJ2-1; no reliable D call. The germline V gene encodes CDR1 SGHDN and CDR2 FVKESK. The ends were cut back, 4 bases at V and 7 bases at J, with 8 bases in the middle. The length of the CDR3 is 12 residues. DNA for the CDR3: TGTGCCAGCAGCCTACTTGAAAATGAGCAGTTCTTC. Its protein is CASSLLENEQFF. Variable domain in full (rest from reference TRBV14 and TRBJ2-1): EAGVTQFPSHSVIEKGQTVTLRCDPISGHDNLYWYRRVMGKEIKFLLHFVKESKQDESGMPNNRFLAERTGGTYSTLKVQPAELEDSGVYFCASSLLENEQFFGPGTRLTVL.

This rearrangement joins TRBV7-8 to TRBJ2-7; no clear D gene. CDR1 is SGHVS and CDR2 is FQNEAQ in the germline V gene. This CDR3 has 16 residues. Deletions cut 5 bases from V and 2 bases from J, with 19 bases between. CDR3 residues: CASSPRMGSATYEQYF. The CDR3, as DNA: TGTGCCAGCAGCCCGAGAATGGGCTCCGCTACCTACGAGCAGTACTTC.

The V gene is TRBV19, the J gene TRBJ1-3, with D unresolved. Germline lookup yields CDR1 LNHDA and CDR2 SQIVND (reference sequence). The CDR3 is made up of 17 amino acids. V lost 1 base and J lost 0, with 13 bases in between. DNA of the CDR3: TGTGCCAGTAGTATAGTTCCAGGTCTCCTCTCTGGAAACACCATATATTTT. This sequence encodes CASSIVPGLLSGNTIYF.

This rearrangement joins TRBV6-5 to TRBJ1-2; unclear D gene. The CDR3 is made up of 13 amino acids. Between the trimmed V and J ends, which lost 2 bases and 5 bases, there was a span of 9 bases. CDR1 and CDR2 from the germline V gene are MNHEY and SVGAGI. The CDR3, as DNA: TGTGCCAGCAGTTACCATCTCCTATATGGCTACACCTTC. Protein: CASSYHLLYGYTF.

This chain uses TRBV10-3 with TRBJ2-1; TRBD1 is a possible D gene (5 bases). V was pared by 3 bases and J by 7 bases, with 16 bases between. The germline gives CDR1 ENHRY, CDR2 SYGVKD. The CDR3 runs to 15 residues. The CDR3 DNA sequence: TGTGCCATCAGTGATTCGGAAGCAAACAGGAATGAGCAGTTCTTC. Translating it yields CAISDSEANRNEQFF.

The V gene is TRBV15, the J gene TRBJ2-1; 7 bases are a match to TRBD2. The CDR3 covers 13 residues. V gave up 5 bases and J gave up 6 bases; unmatched junction bases: 4. Germline-derived CDR1 and CDR2 are LNHNV and YYDKDF (reference sequence). The CDR3 sequence is CATSPGTTNEQFF. The CDR3, as DNA: TGTGCCACCAGCCCCGGGACTACCAATGAGCAGTTCTTC.

V is TRBV28 and J is TRBJ1-5; TRBD1 might be the D (6 bases). This CDR3 contains 16 residues. Germline CDR1 is MDHEN and CDR2 is SYDVKM. The V gene lost 2 bases and the J gene lost 2 bases, with 13 bases spanning the gap. CDR3 bases: TGTGCCAGCAGTTTAAGTCCAAGACAGGGCAATCAGCCCCAGCATTTT. Translation: CASSLSPRQGNQPQHF.

This sequence joins TRBV4-3 and TRBJ1-1; possibly TRBD1 for D (5 bases). Germline CDR1 LGHNA, CDR2 YSLEER. V was pared by 4 bases and J by 5 bases, with 11 bases between. CDR3 size: 13 residues. The CDR3 is CASSPRGQTEAFF. The DNA of the CDR3 is TGCGCCAGCAGCCCCCGTGGACAAACTGAAGCTTTCTTT.

The genes are TRBV5-4 and TRBJ2-3; D is perhaps TRBD2 (6 bases). This CDR3 comprises 16 residues. V gave up 0 bases and J gave up 3 bases, with 14 bases separating them. Germline V gene sequence: CDR1 SGHNT, CDR2 YYREEE (reference sequence). The CDR3 nucleotides are TGTGCCAGCAGCTTGGCTCGGGGCGGGAAAACAGATACGCAGTATTTT. It translates to CASSLARGGKTDTQYF.

The chain couples TRBV29-1 to TRBJ2-2, with 10 bases that match TRBD1. The junction had 5 bases not matched to a gene; V was cut back by 7 bases and J by 0 bases. The CDR3 sequence is 15 residues long. Germline loops: CDR1 SQVTM, CDR2 ANQGSEA. The CDR3 coding sequence is TGCAGCGCGCGAGGACAGGGGGCGAACACCGGGGAGCTGTTTTTT. It codes for CSARGQGANTGELFF.

The chain employs TRBV19 and TRBJ2-7; tentative D call: TRBD1 (5 bases). Trimming shortened V by 1 base and J by 3 bases, and 10 bases separated the two germline ends. This CDR3 is built from 14 residues. Germline CDR1 LNHDA, CDR2 SQIVND (reference sequence). DNA of the CDR3: TGTGCCAGTAGTATAGGTGACAGCCGCTACGAGCAGTACTTC. Residues: CASSIGDSRYEQYF. Using reference TRBV19 and TRBJ2-7 for the parts outside the CDR3, the full variable domain is DGGITQSPKYLFRKEGQNVTLSCEQNLNHDAMYWYRQDPGQGLRLIYYSQIVNDFQKGDIAEGYSVSREKKESFPLTVTSAQKNPTAFYLCASSIGDSRYEQYFGPGTRLTVT.

The V gene is TRBV2, the J gene TRBJ2-7; TRBD2 agrees at 8 bases. The CDR3 loop spans 13 amino acids. V shed 6 bases, J shed 2 bases, and the junction held 3 bases outside the gene matches. Germline V gene lookup returns CDR1 SNHLY and CDR2 FYNNEI. The CDR3: CASRAGAPYEQYF. The CDR3 nucleotides are TGTGCCAGCAGAGCGGGAGCCCCCTACGAGCAGTACTTC. Combining the CDR3 with reference TRBV2 and TRBJ2-7 gives the whole variable domain EPEVTQTPSHQVTQMGQEVILRCVPISNHLYFYWYRQILGQKVEFLVSFYNNEISEKSEIFDDQFSVERPDGSNFTLKIRSTKLEDSAMYFCASRAGAPYEQYFGPGTRLTVT.

This CDR3 is CASSQEGWAGGDYEQYF. CDR3 in DNA: TGCGCCAGCAGCCAAGAAGGGTGGGCGGGAGGGGACTACGAGCAGTACTTC. The gene calls are TRBV4-1 and TRBJ2-7; 9 bases match TRBD2. Germline lookup yields CDR1 MGHRA and CDR2 YSYEKL. CDR3 length equals 17 residues. V gave up 0 bases and J gave up 3 bases; unmatched junction bases: 9.

This clone was seen only a few times. The rearrangement uses TRBV19 and TRBJ2-1, with 10 bases that match TRBD2. Germline CDR1 LNHDA, CDR2 SQIVND (reference sequence). This CDR3 comprises 13 residues. J was trimmed by 3 bases and V by 10 bases; bases with no gene match: 3. CDR3 bases: TGTGCCACCGGGACTAGCGTCTACAATGAGCAGTTCTTC. Translated, it gives CATGTSVYNEQFF.

This chain links TRBV29-1 with TRBJ2-7; tentatively, D is TRBD2 (6 bases). The CDR3 length is 12 residues. The germline V gene encodes CDR1 SQVTM and CDR2 ANQGSEA. The germline V and J ends were trimmed by 5 bases and 7 bases, with 15 bases remaining between them. CDR3 sequence (DNA): TGCAGCGTTATCCCGGGAGCTGGGGAGCAGTACTTC. Residues: CSVIPGAGEQYF.

The V gene is TRBV5-5, the J gene TRBJ1-5, with a tentative D call TRBD1 (6 bases). V lost 3 bases, J lost 2 bases, and 12 bases lay in between. The CDR3 length is 15 residues. CDR1 is SGHKS and CDR2 is YYEKEE in the germline V gene (reference sequence). CDR3 bases: TGTGCCAGCAGCTGGGGACCAGGGGGCAATCAGCCCCAGCATTTT. As protein: CASSWGPGGNQPQHF.

This clone was picked up one time. The CDR3 is CASSARLNTEAFF. CDR3 sequence (DNA): TGTGCCAGCAGCGCCCGACTTAACACTGAAGCTTTCTTT. The genes are TRBV9 and TRBJ1-1; no clear D gene. CDR1 is SGDLS and CDR2 is YYNGEE in the germline V gene. This CDR3 spans 13 amino acids. Trimming stripped 3 bases from V and 2 bases from J, with 8 bases between. Variable domain in full (rest from reference TRBV9 and TRBJ1-1): DSGVTQTPKHLITATGQRVTLRCSPRSGDLSVYWYQQSLDQGLQFLIQYYNGEERAKGNILERFSAQQFPDLHSELNLSSLELGDSALYFCASSARLNTEAFFGQGTRLTVV.

This clone was detected once. V is TRBV6-5 and J is TRBJ1-2, with 7 bases lining up with TRBD1. Germline V gives CDR1 MNHEY, CDR2 SVGAGI. Germline trimming cut 5 bases from V and 4 bases from J; bases unmatched to any gene: 7. The CDR3 length is 14 residues. The CDR3 spells CASSALGGFYGYTF. The CDR3 nucleotides read TGTGCCAGCAGTGCCTTAGGGGGCTTCTATGGCTACACCTTC.

This chain uses TRBV9 with TRBJ2-6, with D perhaps matching TRBD2 (6 bases). Germline V gene lookup returns CDR1 SGDLS and CDR2 YYNGEE. The CDR3 totals 15 residues. Trimming stripped 2 bases from V and 1 base from J, with 7 bases between. CDR3 region: CASSVGGSGANVLTF. In nucleotides, the CDR3 is TGTGCCAGCAGCGTTGGGGGGTCTGGGGCCAACGTCCTGACTTTC.

The chain joins TRBV29-1 to TRBJ2-5; 7 bases fit TRBD2. From germline, CDR1 is SQVTM and CDR2 ANQGSEA. After removal of 0 bases from V and 3 bases from J, the junction contained 1 base not matched to a gene. This CDR3 is built from 13 residues. CDR3 in amino acids: CSVEEGLKETQYF. The CDR3 nucleotides are TGCAGCGTTGAAGAGGGACTAAAAGAGACCCAGTACTTC. The whole variable domain, remainder taken from reference TRBV29-1 and TRBJ2-5, is SAVISQKPSRDICQRGTSLTIQCQVDSQVTMMFWYRQQPGQSLTLIATANQGSEATYESGFVIDKFPISRPNLTFSTLTVSNMSPEDSSIYLCSVEEGLKETQYFGPGTRLLVL.

The chain recombines TRBV5-6 with TRBJ2-7, with D possibly being TRBD1 (6 bases). Per the germline V gene, CDR1 is SGHDT and CDR2 is YYEEEE. V was trimmed by 3 bases and J by 6 bases, leaving 10 bases between them. CDR3 length: 12 residues. The DNA of the CDR3 is TGTGCCAGCAGCTACAGGGTGGGCGAGCAGTACTTC. The encoded protein is CASSYRVGEQYF.

The chain employs TRBV6-6 and TRBJ2-7, with 8 bases aligning to TRBD1. Unmatched junction bases numbered 8, after V lost 6 bases and J lost 1 base. Germline V gene sequence: CDR1 MNHNY, CDR2 SVGAGI (reference sequence). CDR3 length: 15 residues. CDR3 sequence (DNA): TGTGCCAGCAGCGACGACAGGGGCGGATCCTACGAGCAGTACTTC. Translated: CASSDDRGGSYEQYF.

The V gene is TRBV5-1, the J gene TRBJ2-5; TRBD1 agrees at 8 bases. The better agreement between TRBJ2-7 and the DNA end casts doubt on the J call. Per the germline V gene, CDR1 is SGHRS and CDR2 is YFSETQ. CDR3 length equals 14 residues. The CDR3 sequence: CASSSGQGTYEQYF. CDR3 sequence (DNA): TGCGCCAGCAGCTCAGGACAGGGCACCTACGAGCAGTACTTC.

The chain links TRBV23-1 to TRBJ1-1; 8 nucleotides agree with TRBD1. TRBV23-1 is an ORF; its function is uncertain. J was trimmed by 3 bases and V by 2 bases; bases with no gene match: 2. CDR3 length: 14 amino acids. The CDR3 DNA reads TGCGCCAGCAGTCAAATGGACAGGGACACTGAAGCTTTCTTT. Protein: CASSQMDRDTEAFF.

CDR3: CASSPQTLIEAFF. CDR3 coding DNA: TGTGCCAGCAGTCCACAGACACTCATTGAAGCTTTCTTT. This rearrangement joins TRBV27 to TRBJ1-1; D is unclear. The CDR3 sequence is 13 residues long. Trimming pared 5 bases from V and 7 bases from J, leaving 14 bases between. Germline V gene lookup returns CDR1 MNHEY and CDR2 SMNVEV (reference sequence).

The V and J genes are TRBV6-5 and TRBJ1-2, with D perhaps matching TRBD1 (5 bases). The CDR3 is 14 residues long. Looked up from germline, CDR1 is MNHEY and CDR2 is SVGAGI. The V end lost 6 bases, the J end lost 3 bases, and 14 bases lay between the germline ends. The CDR3 sequence: CASRRPGGDYGYTF. The CDR3 DNA reads as TGTGCCAGCAGAAGACCCGGGGGGGACTATGGCTACACCTTC.

This sequence joins TRBV2 and TRBJ1-4, with a tentative D call TRBD1 (6 bases). Trimming removed 8 bases at V and 0 bases at J, with 16 bases between. The CDR3 length is 16 residues. CDR1 and CDR2 (germline): SNHLY, FYNNEI. Written as DNA, the CDR3 is TGTGCCAGCTCACAGGGACGACCCGCAACTAATGAAAAACTGTTTTTT. Translating it yields CASSQGRPATNEKLFF.